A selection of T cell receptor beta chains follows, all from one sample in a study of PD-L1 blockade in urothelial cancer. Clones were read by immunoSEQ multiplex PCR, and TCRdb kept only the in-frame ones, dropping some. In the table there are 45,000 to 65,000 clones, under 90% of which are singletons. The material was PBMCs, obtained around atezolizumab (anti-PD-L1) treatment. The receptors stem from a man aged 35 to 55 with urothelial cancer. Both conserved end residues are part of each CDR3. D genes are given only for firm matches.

CASSNGLAGEQYF TRBV19 TRBD2 TRBJ2-7
CAISEPLEKGNGYTF TRBV10-3 NA TRBJ1-2
CASSQANTQYF TRBV19 NA TRBJ2-3
CAWSRAGGITGELFF TRBV30 TRBD2 TRBJ2-2
CASSPGAGNTGELFF TRBV18 NA TRBJ2-2
CASSPSAYSYEQYF TRBV7-9 NA TRBJ2-7
CASSLSGSSTGELFF TRBV7-3 TRBD2 TRBJ2-2
CASSPQLGYEQYF TRBV7-9 NA TRBJ2-7
CASSPTWGGDGGRRNTIYF TRBV27 NA TRBJ1-3
CASSGMEGNNQPQHF TRBV2 NA TRBJ1-5
CASSLASSSYEQYF TRBV5-6 NA TRBJ2-7
CASLTPGGQPQHF TRBV28 NA TRBJ1-5
CASSSSGRFYNEQFF TRBV28 NA TRBJ2-1
CASSPGPAYEQYF TRBV5-1 NA TRBJ2-7
CASSPRLAGVVNEQFF TRBV5-1 TRBD2 TRBJ2-1
CASSPQAGYTDTQYF TRBV7-2 TRBD2 TRBJ2-3
CSVVTSGRAKSYEQYF TRBV29-1 TRBD2 TRBJ2-7
CASSRGQVNTGELFF TRBV4-3 TRBD1 TRBJ2-2
CASQNTRRDTQYF TRBV25-1 NA TRBJ2-3
CASSQVGLAAFGEQFF TRBV14 TRBD2 TRBJ2-1
CASTPGSSGDYEQYF TRBV19 NA TRBJ2-7
CAQGGRGETQYF TRBV30 TRBD2 TRBJ2-5
CASSKDFGSTDTQYF TRBV6-4 NA TRBJ2-3
CASLTAPNSNQPQHF TRBV19 NA TRBJ1-5
CASSKQESTIYF TRBV7-8 NA TRBJ1-3
CASSLSSGTGRAF TRBV28 TRBD1 TRBJ1-2
CASSDGLLYGYTF TRBV25-1 NA TRBJ1-2
CASGMREGLSTDTQYF TRBV27 TRBD2 TRBJ2-3
CASSLTSGSFDTQYF TRBV5-1 TRBD2 TRBJ2-3
CASTGGQFSNQPQHF TRBV6-1 TRBD1 TRBJ1-5
CASWTGSGSYNEQFF TRBV27 TRBD1 TRBJ2-1
CASSPAGSRRTGELFF TRBV7-3 NA TRBJ2-2
CASSLGGRVSGELFF TRBV28 NA TRBJ2-2
CASSLGGLNYGYTF TRBV18 NA TRBJ1-2
CASSTYRVAENTEAFF TRBV27 NA TRBJ1-1
CASSQSPGQGADGYTF TRBV7-3 TRBD1 TRBJ1-2
CASSQAGYNEQFF TRBV4-2 NA TRBJ2-1
CASSSGIPPREQFF TRBV9 TRBD2 TRBJ2-1
CASSSGQAATNEKLFF TRBV5-1 TRBD1 TRBJ1-4
CASGLDWTSGRAGDTGELFF TRBV12-5 TRBD2 TRBJ2-2
CASSPQLGGDQYF TRBV27 TRBD2 TRBJ2-5